The 3 T cell receptor beta chains below all came from one sample that was sequenced in a study of T cells after yellow fever vaccination. TCRdb fed the 5' RACE reads into MiXCR, producing one record per CDR3 protein. The sample has 300,000 to 400,000 distinct CDR3 sequences; 8.1% are singletons. Specimen: PBMCs, collected more than 40 days after the first yellow fever vaccination. These receptors all come from a man between 18 and 35 years old who received the YFV17D yellow fever vaccine.

The rearrangement links TRBV6-4 to TRBJ2-1, with D possibly TRBD2 on 6 matching bases. The V gene lost 0 bases and the J gene lost 0 bases, with 6 bases spanning the gap. From germline, CDR1 is MRHNA and CDR2 SNTAGT. The CDR3 spans 15 residues. The CDR3 loop is CASSDSAGSYNEQFF. The CDR3 nucleotides read TGTGCCAGCAGTGACTCAGCGGGCTCCTACAATGAGCAGTTCTTC.

In DNA form, the CDR3 reads TGCAGTGCTACCCCGGGGGACAGGGCGGGGGAAAAACTGTTTTTT. Translation: CSATPGDRAGEKLFF. V usage is TRBV20-1 and J usage is TRBJ1-4; 9 positions agree with TRBD1. The V and J ends lost 4 bases and 8 bases, in that order; junction bases with no gene match: 11. Germline V lookup: CDR1 DFQATT, CDR2 SNEGSKA (reference sequence). The CDR3 loop spans 15 amino acids.

There are many counts of this clonotype. The chain recombines TRBV4-3 with TRBJ1-2; D remains unclear. Trimming pared 0 bases from V and 3 bases from J, leaving 8 bases between. Germline CDR1 and CDR2: LGHNA and YSLEER. The CDR3 has 14 amino acids. CDR3 coding DNA: TGCGCCAGCAGCCAAGAAGCGGGGTACTATGGCTACACCTTC. Residues: CASSQEAGYYGYTF.